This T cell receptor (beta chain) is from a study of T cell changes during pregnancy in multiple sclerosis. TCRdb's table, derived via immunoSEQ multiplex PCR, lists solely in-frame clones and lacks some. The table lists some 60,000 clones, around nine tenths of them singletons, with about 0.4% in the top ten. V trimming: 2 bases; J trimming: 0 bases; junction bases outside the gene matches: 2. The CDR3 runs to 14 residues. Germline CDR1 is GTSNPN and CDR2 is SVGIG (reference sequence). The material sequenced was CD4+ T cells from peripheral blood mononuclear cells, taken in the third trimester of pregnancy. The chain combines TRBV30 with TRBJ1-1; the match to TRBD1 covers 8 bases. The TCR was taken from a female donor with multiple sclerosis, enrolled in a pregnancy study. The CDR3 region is CAWSQGALNTEAFF. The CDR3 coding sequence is TGTGCCTGGAGTCAGGGGGCTTTGAACACTGAAGCTTTCTTT.